The TCR beta chain described here comes from a study of OX40 agonist ivuxolimab in advanced cancers. Across the study: Ivuxolimab, an antibody that agonizes OX40 (CD134), was administered to the patients. Patients receiving dose escalation had hepatocellular carcinoma, melanoma, renal cell or head and neck cancer. A partial response was reached by three patients: one with hepatocellular carcinoma and two with cutaneous melanoma.

Remarks on this clone: Its matching antigen is unknown.

The study, taken as a whole, reports: The 0.1-3.0 mg/kg partial responders had among the lowest clonal expansion.

The length of the CDR3 is 15 residues. CDR1 KGHSH and CDR2 LQKENI come from the germline V gene. Between the trimmed V and J ends, which lost 5 bases and 0 bases, there was a span of 14 bases. Repertoires were generated with immunoSEQ multiplex PCR, while TCRdb's copy carries only in-frame clones and drops some. The sample shows 91,000 or so clones, under 90% of them seen only once. This TCR was recovered from an adult with an advanced solid tumor such as melanoma, head and neck, liver or kidney cancer. This sample comprised CD4+ or CD8+ T cells sorted from blood, obtained in a trial of the OX40 agonist ivuxolimab. The rearrangement links TRBV18 to TRBJ2-7; possibly TRBD1 for D (6 bases). The chain's CDR3 is CASSEGTLPSYEQYF. The CDR3 DNA reads TGTGCCAGCTCAGAGGGGACACTACCCTCCTACGAGCAGTACTTC. The whole variable domain, filled in from reference TRBV18 and TRBJ2-7, reads NAGVMQNPRHLVRRRGQEARLRCSPMKGHSHVYWYRQLPEEGLKFMVYLQKENIIDESGMPKERFSAEFPKEGPSILRIQQVVRGDSAAYFCASSEGTLPSYEQYFGPGTRLTVT.